This record looks at one TCR beta chain sequence and its context. Its matching antigen is unknown. The data are from a study of radiation and T cells in renal cell carcinoma. Study-wide points: Pretreatment tumor biopsies were lacking, so baseline clonotypes are unknown.

Generated by immunoSEQ multiplex PCR, the TCRdb table keeps only in-frame clones and is missing some. The data show some 120,000 clones, about 88% seen once. CDR1 is SGHNT, CDR2 YYREEE, per germline (reference sequence). This CDR3 has 16 residues. V dropped 4 bases and J dropped 1 base, with 17 bases sitting between them. Time point noted: blood 2 weeks post-SBRT. Specified treatment: 15 Gy SBRT to primary tumor, nephrectomy 4 weeks later. The patient's renal cell carcinoma had clear cell pathology. V gene TRBV5-4 combines with J gene TRBJ1-1; a weak D match, TRBD1 (6 bases). The source is a woman in her 70s with renal cell carcinoma. The source was blood, collected from a patient whose treatment included radiotherapy and nephrectomy. This chain's CDR3 is CASSPGGGRANTEAFF. For the CDR3, the DNA is TGTGCCAGCAGCCCGGGAGGGGGGAGGGCGAACACTGAAGCTTTCTTT.